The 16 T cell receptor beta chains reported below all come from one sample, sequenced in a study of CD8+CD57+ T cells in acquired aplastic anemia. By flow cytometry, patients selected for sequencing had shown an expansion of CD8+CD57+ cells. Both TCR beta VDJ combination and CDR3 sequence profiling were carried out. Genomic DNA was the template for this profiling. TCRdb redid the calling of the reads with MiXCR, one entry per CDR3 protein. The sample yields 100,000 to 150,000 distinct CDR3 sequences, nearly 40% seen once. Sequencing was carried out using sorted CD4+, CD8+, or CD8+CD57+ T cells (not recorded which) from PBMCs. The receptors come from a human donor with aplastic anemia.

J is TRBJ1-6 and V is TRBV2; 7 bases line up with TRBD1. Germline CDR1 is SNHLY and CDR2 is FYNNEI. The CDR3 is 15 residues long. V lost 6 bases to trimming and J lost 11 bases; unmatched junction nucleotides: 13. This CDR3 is CASRAQGQARTPLHF. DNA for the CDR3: TGTGCCAGCAGGGCCCAAGGACAGGCGAGGACACCCCTCCACTTT.

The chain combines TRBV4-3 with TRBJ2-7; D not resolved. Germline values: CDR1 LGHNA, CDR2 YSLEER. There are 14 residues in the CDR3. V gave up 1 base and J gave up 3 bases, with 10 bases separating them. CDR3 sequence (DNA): TGCGCCAGCAGCCAAGGACCCCGGAGCTACGAGCAGTACTTC. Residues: CASSQGPRSYEQYF.

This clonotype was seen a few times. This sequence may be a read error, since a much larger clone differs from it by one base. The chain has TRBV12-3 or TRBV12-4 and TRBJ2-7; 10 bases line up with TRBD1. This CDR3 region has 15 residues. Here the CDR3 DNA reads TGTGCCTGCAGTCCCCGCCTCGGGACAGGGGCCGAGCAGTACTTC. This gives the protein CACSPRLGTGAEQYF.

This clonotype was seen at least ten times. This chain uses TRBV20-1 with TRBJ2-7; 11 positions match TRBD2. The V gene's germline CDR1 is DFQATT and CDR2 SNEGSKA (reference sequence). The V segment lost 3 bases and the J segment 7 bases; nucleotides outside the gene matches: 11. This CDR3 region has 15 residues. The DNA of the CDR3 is TGCAGTGCTAGTTCGCCCGGGACTAGCGGCGGGGAGCAGTACGTC. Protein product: CSASSPGTSGGEQYV.

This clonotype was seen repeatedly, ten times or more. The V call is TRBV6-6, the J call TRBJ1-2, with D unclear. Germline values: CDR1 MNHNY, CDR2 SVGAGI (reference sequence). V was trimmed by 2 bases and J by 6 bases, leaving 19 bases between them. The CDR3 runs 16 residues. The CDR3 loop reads CASSYDGPRTPHGYTF. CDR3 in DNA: TGTGCCAGCAGTTACGATGGGCCTCGTACACCCCATGGCTACACCTTC.

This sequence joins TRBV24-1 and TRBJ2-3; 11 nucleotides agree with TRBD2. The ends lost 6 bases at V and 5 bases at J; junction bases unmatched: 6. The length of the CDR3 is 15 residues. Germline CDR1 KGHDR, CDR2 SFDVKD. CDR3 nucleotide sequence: TGTGCCACCAGTACTAGCGGGAGCGGTAGAGATACGCAGTATTTT. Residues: CATSTSGSGRDTQYF.

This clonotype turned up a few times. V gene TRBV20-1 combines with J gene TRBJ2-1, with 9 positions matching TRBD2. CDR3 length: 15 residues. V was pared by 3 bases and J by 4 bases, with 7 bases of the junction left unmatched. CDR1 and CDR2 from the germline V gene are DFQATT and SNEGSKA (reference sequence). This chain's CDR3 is CSARGRLAGYNEQFF. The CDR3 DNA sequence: TGCAGTGCTAGGGGCCGGCTAGCGGGGTACAATGAGCAGTTCTTC.

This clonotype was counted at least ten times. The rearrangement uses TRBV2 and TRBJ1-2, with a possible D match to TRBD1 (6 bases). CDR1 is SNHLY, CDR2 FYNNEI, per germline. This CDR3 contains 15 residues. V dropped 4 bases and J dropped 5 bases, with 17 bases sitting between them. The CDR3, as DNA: TGTGCCAGCAGTGGATTAGGGGACAAGGAATATGGCTACACCTTC. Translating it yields CASSGLGDKEYGYTF.

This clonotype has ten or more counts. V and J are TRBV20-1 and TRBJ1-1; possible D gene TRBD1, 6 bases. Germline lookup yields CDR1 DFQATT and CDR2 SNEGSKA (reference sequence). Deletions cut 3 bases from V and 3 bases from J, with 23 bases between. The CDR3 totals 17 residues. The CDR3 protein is CSASRTGGSRSYTEAFF. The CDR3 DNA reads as TGCAGTGCTAGTAGGACGGGGGGCTCTCGATCATACACTGAAGCTTTCTTT.

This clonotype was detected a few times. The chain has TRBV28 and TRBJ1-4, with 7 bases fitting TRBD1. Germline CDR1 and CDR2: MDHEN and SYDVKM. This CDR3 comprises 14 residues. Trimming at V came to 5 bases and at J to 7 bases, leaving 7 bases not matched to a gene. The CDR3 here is CASSKQGLAEKLFF. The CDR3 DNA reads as TGTGCCAGCAGTAAACAGGGGCTCGCTGAAAAACTGTTTTTT.

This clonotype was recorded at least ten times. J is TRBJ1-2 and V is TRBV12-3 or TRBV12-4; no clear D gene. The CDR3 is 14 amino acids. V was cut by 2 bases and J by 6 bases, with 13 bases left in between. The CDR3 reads CASSLRGVSNGYTF. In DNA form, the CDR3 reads TGTGCCAGCAGTTTACGGGGAGTCTCAAATGGCTACACCTTC.

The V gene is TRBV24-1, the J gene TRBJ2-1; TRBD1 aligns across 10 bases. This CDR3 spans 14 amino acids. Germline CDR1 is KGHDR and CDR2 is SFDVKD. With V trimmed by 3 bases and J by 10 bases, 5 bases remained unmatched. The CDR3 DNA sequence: TGTGCCACCAGTGATGGGGACAGGGGTGGCGAGCAGTTCTTC. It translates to CATSDGDRGGEQFF.

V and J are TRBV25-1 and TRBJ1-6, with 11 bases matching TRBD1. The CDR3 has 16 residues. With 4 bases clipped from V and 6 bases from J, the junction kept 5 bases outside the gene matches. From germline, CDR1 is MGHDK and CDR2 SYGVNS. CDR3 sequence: CASSVGTGGGNSPLHF. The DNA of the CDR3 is TGTGCCAGCAGTGTCGGGACAGGGGGGGGTAATTCACCCCTCCACTTT.

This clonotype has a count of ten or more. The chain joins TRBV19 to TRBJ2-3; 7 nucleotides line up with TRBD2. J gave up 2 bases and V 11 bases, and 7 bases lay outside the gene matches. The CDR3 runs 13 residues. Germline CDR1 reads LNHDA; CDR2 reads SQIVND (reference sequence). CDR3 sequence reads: CACTRGSTDTQYF. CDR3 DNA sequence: TGTGCCTGTACGCGGGGGTCCACAGATACGCAGTATTTT.

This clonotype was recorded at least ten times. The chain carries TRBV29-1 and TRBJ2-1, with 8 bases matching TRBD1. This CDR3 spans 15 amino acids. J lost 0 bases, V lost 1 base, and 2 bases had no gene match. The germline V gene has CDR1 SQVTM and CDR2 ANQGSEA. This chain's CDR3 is CSVEGTGISYNEQFF. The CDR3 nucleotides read TGCAGCGTTGAAGGGACAGGGATCTCCTACAATGAGCAGTTCTTC.

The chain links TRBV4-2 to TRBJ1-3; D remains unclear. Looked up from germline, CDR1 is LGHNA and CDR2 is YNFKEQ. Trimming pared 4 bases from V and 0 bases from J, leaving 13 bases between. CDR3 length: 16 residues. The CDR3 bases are TGTGCCAGCAGCCGCGATTCTTCCGGCTCTGGAAACACCATATATTTT. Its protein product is CASSRDSSGSGNTIYF.